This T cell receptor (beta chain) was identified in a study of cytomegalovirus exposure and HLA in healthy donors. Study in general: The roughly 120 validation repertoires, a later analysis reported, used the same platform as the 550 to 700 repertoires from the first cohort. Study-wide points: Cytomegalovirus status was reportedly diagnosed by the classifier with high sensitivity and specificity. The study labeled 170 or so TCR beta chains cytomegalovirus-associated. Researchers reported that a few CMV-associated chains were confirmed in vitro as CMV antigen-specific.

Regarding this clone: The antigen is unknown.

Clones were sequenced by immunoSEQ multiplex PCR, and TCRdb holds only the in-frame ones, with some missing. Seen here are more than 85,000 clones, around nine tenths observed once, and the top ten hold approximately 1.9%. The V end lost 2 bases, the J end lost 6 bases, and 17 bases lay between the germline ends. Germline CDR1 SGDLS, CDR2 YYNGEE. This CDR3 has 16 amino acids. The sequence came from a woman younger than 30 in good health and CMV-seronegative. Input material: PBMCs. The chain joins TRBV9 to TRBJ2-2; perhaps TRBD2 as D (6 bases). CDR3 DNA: TGTGCCAGCAGCGTGGGCGGAGGGGCCGTGGCCGGGGAGCTGTTTTTT. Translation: CASSVGGGAVAGELFF.